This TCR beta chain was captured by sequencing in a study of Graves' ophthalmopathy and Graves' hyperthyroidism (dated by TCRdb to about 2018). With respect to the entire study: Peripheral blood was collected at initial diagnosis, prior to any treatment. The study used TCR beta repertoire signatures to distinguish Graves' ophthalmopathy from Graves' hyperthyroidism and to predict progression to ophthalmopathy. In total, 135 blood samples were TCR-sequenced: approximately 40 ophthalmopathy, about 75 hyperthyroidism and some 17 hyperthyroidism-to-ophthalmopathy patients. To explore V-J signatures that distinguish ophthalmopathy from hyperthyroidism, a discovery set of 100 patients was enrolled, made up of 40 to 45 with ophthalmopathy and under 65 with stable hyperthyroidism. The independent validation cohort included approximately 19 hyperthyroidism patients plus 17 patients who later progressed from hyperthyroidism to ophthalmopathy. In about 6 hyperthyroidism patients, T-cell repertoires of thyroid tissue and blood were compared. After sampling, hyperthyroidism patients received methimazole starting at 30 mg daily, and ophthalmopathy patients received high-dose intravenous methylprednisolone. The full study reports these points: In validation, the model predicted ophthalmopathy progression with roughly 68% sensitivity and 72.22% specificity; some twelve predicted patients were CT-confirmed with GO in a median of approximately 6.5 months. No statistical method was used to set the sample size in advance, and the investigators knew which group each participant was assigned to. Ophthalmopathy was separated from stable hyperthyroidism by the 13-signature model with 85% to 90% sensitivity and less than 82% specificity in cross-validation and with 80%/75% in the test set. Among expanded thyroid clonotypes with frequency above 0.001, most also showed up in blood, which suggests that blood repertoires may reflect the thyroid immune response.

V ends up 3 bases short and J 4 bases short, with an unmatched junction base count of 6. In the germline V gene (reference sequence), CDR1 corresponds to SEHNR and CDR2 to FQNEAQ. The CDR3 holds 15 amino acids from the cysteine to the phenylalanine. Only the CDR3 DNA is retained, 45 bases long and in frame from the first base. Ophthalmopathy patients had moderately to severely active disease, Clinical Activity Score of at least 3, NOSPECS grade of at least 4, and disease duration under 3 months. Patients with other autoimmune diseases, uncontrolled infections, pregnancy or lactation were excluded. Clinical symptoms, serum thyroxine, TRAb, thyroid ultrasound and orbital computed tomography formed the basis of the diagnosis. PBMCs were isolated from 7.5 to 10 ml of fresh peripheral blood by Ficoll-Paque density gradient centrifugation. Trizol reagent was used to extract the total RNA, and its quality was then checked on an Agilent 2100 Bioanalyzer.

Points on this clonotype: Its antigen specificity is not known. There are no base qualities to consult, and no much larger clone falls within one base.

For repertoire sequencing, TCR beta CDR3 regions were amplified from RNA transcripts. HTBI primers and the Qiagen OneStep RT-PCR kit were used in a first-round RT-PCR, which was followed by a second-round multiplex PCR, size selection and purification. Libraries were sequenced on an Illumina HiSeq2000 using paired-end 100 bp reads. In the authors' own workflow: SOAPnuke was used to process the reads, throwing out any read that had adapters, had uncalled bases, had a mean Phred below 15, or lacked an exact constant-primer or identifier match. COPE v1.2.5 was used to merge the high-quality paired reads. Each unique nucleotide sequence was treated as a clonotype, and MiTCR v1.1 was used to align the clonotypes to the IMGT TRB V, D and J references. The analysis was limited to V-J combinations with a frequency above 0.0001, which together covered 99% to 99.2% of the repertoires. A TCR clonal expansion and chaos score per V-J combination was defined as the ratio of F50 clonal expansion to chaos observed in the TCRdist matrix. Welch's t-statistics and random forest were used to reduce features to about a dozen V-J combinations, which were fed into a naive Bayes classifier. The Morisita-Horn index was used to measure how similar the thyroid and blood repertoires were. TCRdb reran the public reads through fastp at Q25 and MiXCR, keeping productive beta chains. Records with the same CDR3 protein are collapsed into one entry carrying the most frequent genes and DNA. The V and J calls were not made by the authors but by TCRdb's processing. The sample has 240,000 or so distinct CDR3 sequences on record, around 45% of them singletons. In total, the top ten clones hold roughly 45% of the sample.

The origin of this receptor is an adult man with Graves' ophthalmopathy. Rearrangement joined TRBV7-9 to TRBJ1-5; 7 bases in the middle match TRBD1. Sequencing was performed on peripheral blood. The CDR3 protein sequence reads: CASSLGQQNNQPQHF. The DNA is TGTGCCAGCAGCTTGGGACAGCAAAATAATCAGCCCCAGCATTTT.